These T cell receptor beta chains were read from a single sample in a study of Ad26.COV2.S vaccination and SARS-CoV-2 variants. The assay was immunoSEQ multiplex PCR, and TCRdb's table has in-frame clones only and misses some. This table has hundreds of thousands of clones, roughly 90% appearing once. The sequences come from peripheral blood, collected in a trial of Ad26.COV2.S vaccine versus placebo. Receptors originate from a person between 18 and 59 years old who received the Ad26.COV2.S COVID-19 vaccine or a placebo. Both conserved end residues are part of each CDR3. A D gene is named only where the DNA matches it firmly. Clone sizes are given selectively: once, few, many, or a class where the clone is expanded.

d_gene	v_gene	abundance	j_gene	CDR3aa	CDR3nt
-	TRBV7-9	-	TRBJ1-2	CASSVPRTTNGYTF	TGTGCCAGCAGCGTTCCCCGGACAACAAATGGCTACACCTTC
TRBD1	TRBV3-1/TRBV3-2	-	TRBJ2-7	CASSRGQGRYEQYF	TGTGCCAGCAGCAGGGGACAGGGGAGGTACGAGCAGTACTTC
-	TRBV6-5	-	TRBJ2-2	CASRDFGPGELFF	TGTGCCAGCAGGGATTTTGGGCCCGGGGAGCTGTTTTTT
TRBD1	TRBV27	-	TRBJ2-7	CASSPNPTGGGYF	TGTGCCAGCAGTCCAAACCCGACAGGGGGCGGTTACTTC
-	TRBV7-2	-	TRBJ2-2	CASSPWRSGELFF	TGTGCCAGCAGCCCCTGGAGGTCCGGGGAGCTGTTTTTT
TRBD2	TRBV6-5	-	TRBJ2-7	CASSLGLAGDYEQYF	TGTGCCAGCAGTCTGGGACTAGCGGGGGATTACGAGCAGTACTTC
-	TRBV6-5	few	TRBJ1-2	CASSYSVGSFYGYTF	TGTGCCAGCAGTTACTCAGTAGGTTCTTTTTATGGCTACACCTTC
-	TRBV18	-	TRBJ1-1	CASSPSQNTEAFF	TGTGCCAGCTCACCAAGTCAGAACACTGAAGCTTTCTTT
TRBD1	TRBV7-9	-	TRBJ2-6	CASSLFRYRGKSGANVLTF	TGTGCCAGCAGCTTATTCCGGTACAGGGGAAAGAGTGGGGCCAACGTCCTGACTTTC
-	TRBV7-9	-	TRBJ2-2	CASWDFYTGELFF	TGTGCCAGCTGGGACTTTTACACCGGGGAGCTGTTTTTT
TRBD1	TRBV10-1	-	TRBJ1-5	CARATGRLGNQPQHF	TGCGCCAGAGCGACAGGGAGATTGGGCAATCAGCCCCAGCATTTT
-	TRBV27	-	TRBJ1-2	CASSSMDRRNIYYTF	TGTGCCAGCAGTTCTATGGACCGCCGGAATATCTACTACACCTTC
-	TRBV9	-	TRBJ2-7	CASSPRPYEQYF	TGTGCCAGCAGCCCCCGACCCTACGAGCAGTACTTC
-	TRBV30	-	TRBJ2-5	CAWGTGRGGGETQYF	TGTGCCTGGGGAACCGGGAGAGGTGGTGGGGAGACCCAGTACTTC
TRBD1	TRBV6-6	-	TRBJ1-2	CASSGQAGGYTF	TGTGCCAGCAGCGGACAGGCTGGTGGCTACACCTTC
TRBD1	TRBV6-1	-	TRBJ1-5	CASSDYYRGVGQPQHF	TGTGCCAGCAGTGACTATTACAGGGGGGTAGGTCAGCCCCAGCATTTT
-	TRBV21-1	-	TRBJ1-5	CASSNRRCPSSRRGQYDQPQHF	TGTGCCAGCAGCAATCGTCGATGTCCGTCCTCCCGTCGTGGACAGTATGATCAGCCCCAGCATTTT
-	TRBV3-1/TRBV3-2	-	TRBJ2-5	CASSQETGQETQYF	TGTGCCAGCAGCCAAGAAACAGGACAAGAGACCCAGTACTTC
TRBD1	TRBV27	-	TRBJ1-4	CASSLGDSLNEKLFF	TGTGCCAGCAGTTTGGGGGACAGCCTTAATGAAAAACTGTTTTTT
TRBD1	TRBV13	-	TRBJ1-2	CASSSGQGYDYGYTF	TGTGCCAGCAGCTCTGGACAGGGGTACGACTATGGCTACACCTTC
-	TRBV15	-	TRBJ2-7	CATSRGLVGVYEQYF	TGTGCCACCAGCAGAGGACTAGTGGGGGTCTACGAGCAGTACTTC
-	TRBV5-1	-	TRBJ2-1	CASSLEHLTYNEQFF	TGCGCCAGCAGCTTGGAGCATCTAACCTACAATGAGCAGTTCTTC
-	TRBV3-1/TRBV3-2	-	TRBJ2-5	CASSQTLTGEETQYF	TGTGCCAGCAGCCAAACCCTGACAGGCGAAGAGACCCAGTACTTC
-	TRBV6-5	few	TRBJ1-1	CASEGNTEAFF	TGTGCCAGCGAGGGGAACACTGAAGCTTTCTTT
-	TRBV7-9	-	TRBJ1-1	CASSFLNTEAFF	TGTGCCAGCAGCTTTCTGAACACTGAAGCTTTCTTT
-	TRBV5-4	-	TRBJ1-2	CASSWGGRQVLGYTF	TGTGCCAGCAGCTGGGGGGGCAGACAGGTTCTTGGCTACACCTTC
-	TRBV14	once	TRBJ2-6	CASSGGGSFGANVLTF	TGTGCCAGCAGCGGAGGGGGATCCTTTGGGGCCAACGTCCTGACTTTC
TRBD1	TRBV7-2	-	TRBJ2-4	CASSKGQLAKNIQYF	TGTGCCAGCAGCAAGGGACAGCTAGCCAAAAACATTCAGTACTTC
-	TRBV29-1	-	TRBJ2-7	CSVGLATGYEQYF	TGCAGCGTGGGACTCGCTACCGGCTACGAGCAGTACTTC
-	TRBV30	-	TRBJ2-7	CAWSALGGPSYEQYF	TGTGCCTGGAGTGCTCTCGGAGGGCCCTCCTACGAGCAGTACTTC
-	TRBV30	-	TRBJ1-5	CAWSVMEGNQPQHF	TGTGCCTGGAGTGTAATGGAGGGTAATCAGCCCCAGCATTTT
TRBD1	TRBV7-6	-	TRBJ1-4	CASSLDQGALGEKLFF	TGTGCCAGCAGTCTAGACCAGGGGGCGCTGGGTGAAAAACTGTTTTTT
-	TRBV18	-	TRBJ2-1	CASSVSRAEPSNEQFF	TGTGCCAGCTCAGTTTCTAGGGCGGAGCCCTCCAATGAGCAGTTCTTC
TRBD2	TRBV19	-	TRBJ2-4	CASKREGAQDIQYF	TGTGCCTCTAAGCGGGAGGGGGCTCAGGACATTCAGTACTTC
TRBD1	TRBV18	-	TRBJ2-1	CASSQTGGPGQGYNEQFF	TGTGCCAGCTCACAAACCGGGGGGCCGGGACAGGGCTACAATGAGCAGTTCTTC